The 32 T cell receptor beta chains below all came from one sample that was sequenced in a study of blood T cell repertoires in COVID-19. Generated by immunoSEQ multiplex PCR, the TCRdb table keeps only in-frame clones and is missing some. The data contain approximately 97,000 clones, about 90% of them seen just once; the ten biggest clones take up roughly 5.2%. Sequenced input: peripheral blood. The receptors originated from a woman aged 45-60 years with COVID-19, enrolled during active disease.

The chain carries TRBV11-3 and TRBJ1-1; no clear D. Trimming took off 2 bases at V and 5 bases at J, with 9 bases between the two ends. The CDR3 is 13 residues long. Germline V gives CDR1 SGHNT, CDR2 YENEEA. The CDR3 sequence is CASSLYGDTEAFF. The CDR3 DNA sequence: TGTGCCAGCAGCTTATACGGGGATACTGAAGCTTTCTTT.

A single count supports this clone. This chain joins TRBV5-1 and TRBJ2-2; 10 bases align to TRBD2. The length of the CDR3 is 15 residues. The ends lost 3 bases at V and 6 bases at J; junction bases unmatched: 5. The germline V gene has CDR1 SGHRS and CDR2 YFSETQ. CDR3 sequence (DNA): TGCGCCAGCAGCTCGGACAGCGGGGGGGCCGGGGAGCTGTTTTTT. Protein product: CASSSDSGGAGELFF.

The chain uses TRBV5-6 and TRBJ2-5, with 13 bases fitting TRBD2. The J segment lost 2 bases and the V segment lost 0 bases, leaving 7 bases of the junction unmatched. This CDR3 comprises 18 residues. Germline values: CDR1 SGHDT, CDR2 YYEEEE. In DNA, the CDR3 is TGTGCCAGCAGCTTGGAGAGGGGACTAGCGGGGTGGCAAGAGACCCAGTACTTC. Protein product: CASSLERGLAGWQETQYF.

In the case of this clone: Other DNA variants within this sample encode the same CDR3. J is TRBJ2-5 and V is TRBV3-1 (or the pseudogene TRBV3-2); D not resolved. This CDR3 has 12 amino acids. Germline CDR1 reads LGHDT; CDR2 reads YNNKEL (reference sequence). With 0 bases removed from V and 4 bases from J, the gap between germline ends came to 3 bases. The CDR3 spells CASSQDRETQYF. The CDR3 DNA follows: TGTGCCAGCAGCCAAGACAGAGAGACCCAGTACTTC.

The genes are TRBV19 and TRBJ1-5, with TRBD1 as a possible D gene (5 bases). V lost 0 bases and J 2 bases, leaving 17 bases between the germline ends. This CDR3 has 18 amino acids. The germline V gene encodes CDR1 LNHDA and CDR2 SQIVND (reference sequence). The CDR3 DNA follows: TGTGCCAGTAGTATAGATCTATCCGGGGGACGGCGCAATCAGCCCCAGCATTTT. It specifies CASSIDLSGGRRNQPQHF. Looking up the rest from reference TRBV19 and TRBJ1-5 gives the full variable domain: DGGITQSPKYLFRKEGQNVTLSCEQNLNHDAMYWYRQDPGQGLRLIYYSQIVNDFQKGDIAEGYSVSREKKESFPLTVTSAQKNPTAFYLCASSIDLSGGRRNQPQHFGDGTRLSIL.

The genes are TRBV5-1 and TRBJ2-7, with D perhaps matching TRBD1 (6 bases). Germline V gives CDR1 SGHRS, CDR2 YFSETQ. Trimming pared 3 bases from V and 1 base from J, leaving 8 bases between. This CDR3 comprises 13 residues. The CDR3 sequence is CASSYDRSYEQYF. CDR3 DNA: TGCGCCAGCAGCTACGACAGGTCCTACGAGCAGTACTTC. The full variable domain, with the rest looked up from reference TRBV5-1 and TRBJ2-7, is KAGVTQTPRYLIKTRGQQVTLSCSPISGHRSVSWYQQTPGQGLQFLFEYFSETQRNKGNFPGRFSGRQFSNSRSEMNVSTLELGDSALYLCASSYDRSYEQYFGPGTRLTVT.

The chain links TRBV10-3 to TRBJ1-1; TRBD1 agrees at 10 bases. The CDR3 length is 13 residues. With V trimmed by 7 bases and J by 5 bases, 4 bases remained unmatched. CDR1 and CDR2 (germline): ENHRY, SYGVKD. The CDR3 nucleotides are TGTGCCATCACGGGGACAGGGGCTACTGAAGCTTTCTTT. Translated: CAITGTGATEAFF.

The gene calls are TRBV5-1 and TRBJ2-1; 8 nucleotides agree with TRBD2. The CDR3 length is 16 residues. The V gene's germline CDR1 is SGHRS and CDR2 YFSETQ. J gave up 1 base and V 2 bases, and 5 bases lay outside the gene matches. CDR3 coding DNA: TGCGCCAGCAGCTTCAGCAGCGGGGGATCCTACAATGAGCAGTTCTTC. Its protein is CASSFSSGGSYNEQFF.

The V call is TRBV24-1, the J call TRBJ2-1; TRBD2 matches 12 bases. Germline CDR1 and CDR2: KGHDR and SFDVKD. This CDR3 spans 16 amino acids. The trim removed 2 bases at V and 6 bases at J, leaving 4 bases unmatched. The CDR3 spells CATSDSSSGGVNEQFF. The CDR3 region has the DNA TGTGCCACCAGTGATTCCTCTAGCGGGGGGGTCAATGAGCAGTTCTTC.

The chain uses TRBV5-5 and TRBJ1-4, with 8 bases lining up with TRBD1. CDR3 length: 14 amino acids. Germline V gives CDR1 SGHKS, CDR2 YYEKEE (reference sequence). V shed 2 bases and J 8 bases; nucleotides not matched to a gene: 5. CDR3 bases: TGTGCCAGCAGCTTAGGGACAGGAGGCGAAAAACTGTTTTTT. Encoded protein: CASSLGTGGEKLFF.

The J gene is TRBJ2-1, the V gene TRBV5-4; 13 positions agree with TRBD2. Trimming removed 4 bases from V and 4 bases from J; junction bases left unmatched: 5. The CDR3 contains 16 residues. CDR1 is SGHNT and CDR2 is YYREEE in the germline V gene (reference sequence). The CDR3 protein is CASSRLAGGIYNEQFF. In DNA form, the CDR3 reads TGTGCCAGCAGCAGACTAGCGGGGGGCATATACAATGAGCAGTTCTTC.

The chain's CDR3 is CASSHGTGGEETQYF. In DNA, the CDR3 is TGTGCCAGCAGCCACGGGACGGGGGGGGAAGAGACCCAGTACTTC. The chain combines TRBV11-3 with TRBJ2-5, with TRBD2 matching over 8 bases. The CDR3 extends over 15 amino acids. V shed 5 bases and J 3 bases; nucleotides not matched to a gene: 8. The germline V gene encodes CDR1 SGHNT and CDR2 YENEEA.

V usage is TRBV11-3 and J usage is TRBJ2-3; 12 bases fit TRBD2. In germline, CDR1 is SGHNT, CDR2 YENEEA. The CDR3 is made up of 17 amino acids. V gave up 5 bases and J gave up 6 bases; unmatched junction bases: 12. The CDR3 reads CASSQHLAGGASDTQYF. The CDR3 DNA sequence: TGTGCCAGCAGCCAGCACCTAGCGGGGGGGGCGTCGGATACGCAGTATTTT.

The genes are TRBV3-1 (or the pseudogene TRBV3-2) and TRBJ2-7, with 9 bases aligning to TRBD1. The CDR3 sequence is 12 residues long. Germline-derived CDR1 and CDR2 are LGHDT and YNNKEL (reference sequence). The V gene end was trimmed by 7 bases and the J gene end by 5 bases; junction bases not matched to a gene: 3. For the CDR3, the DNA is TGTGCCAGCACCAGGACAGGGGACGAGCAGTACTTC. It codes for CASTRTGDEQYF.

The J gene is TRBJ1-5, the V gene TRBV28; 8 bases map to TRBD1. The CDR3 has 14 residues. The germline V gene encodes CDR1 MDHEN and CDR2 SYDVKM. The V gene end was trimmed by 5 bases and the J gene end by 5 bases; junction bases not matched to a gene: 5. CDR3 bases: TGTGCCAGCAGTACCGGACAGGGATATCAGCCCCAGCATTTT. This codes for CASSTGQGYQPQHF.

This sequence joins TRBV28 and TRBJ1-1; 8 bases are a match to TRBD1. From germline, CDR1 is MDHEN and CDR2 SYDVKM. The CDR3 totals 14 residues. V dropped 4 bases and J dropped 4; count of bases not matched to a gene: 5. The CDR3: CASSSGQGFTEAFF. CDR3 in DNA: TGTGCCAGCAGTTCCGGACAGGGTTTCACTGAAGCTTTCTTT. The full variable domain, rest sourced from reference TRBV28 and TRBJ1-1, is DVKVTQSSRYLVKRTGEKVFLECVQDMDHENMFWYRQDPGLGLRLIYFSYDVKMKEKGDIPEGYSVSREKKERFSLILESASTNQTSMYLCASSSGQGFTEAFFGQGTRLTVV.

This chain connects TRBV28 to TRBJ2-2; TRBD1 might be the D (5 bases). Germline lookup yields CDR1 MDHEN and CDR2 SYDVKM. The CDR3 is 14 amino acids. Deletions cut 8 bases from V and 2 bases from J, with 12 bases between. The CDR3 nucleotides are TGTGCCAGCCGGATGCAGGGTAACACCGGGGAGCTGTTTTTT. Encoded protein: CASRMQGNTGELFF.

The V gene is TRBV7-9, the J gene TRBJ1-4; D might be TRBD1 (5 bases). V lost 1 base to trimming and J lost 0 bases, with 9 bases between them. This CDR3 has 16 amino acids. Germline assignment: CDR1 SEHNR and CDR2 FQNEAQ (reference sequence). The DNA of the CDR3 is TGTGCCAGCAGCTTAGGACAGAGCACAACTAATGAAAAACTGTTTTTT. Amino acid sequence: CASSLGQSTTNEKLFF.

The chain joins TRBV7-2 to TRBJ2-3, with 9 bases that match TRBD2. Germline V gives CDR1 SGHTA, CDR2 FQGNSA. This CDR3 spans 15 amino acids. With V trimmed by 5 bases and J by 6 bases, 9 bases remained unmatched. CDR3 sequence: CASSPYTSGGDTQYF. CDR3 bases: TGTGCCAGCAGCCCCTATACCAGCGGGGGGGATACGCAGTATTTT.

This chain joins TRBV11-3 and TRBJ2-7; 13 bases map to TRBD2. Germline assignment: CDR1 SGHNT and CDR2 YENEEA. The CDR3 runs to 16 residues. Germline trimming cut 5 bases from V and 2 bases from J; bases unmatched to any gene: 6. CDR3 residues: CASSAPTSGGPYEQYF. CDR3 in DNA: TGTGCCAGCAGCGCACCGACTAGCGGGGGGCCCTACGAGCAGTACTTC.

This clone was detected only once. The chain employs TRBV7-3 and TRBJ2-1, with D perhaps TRBD2 (5 bases). V lost 1 base, J lost 5 bases, and 15 bases lay in between. CDR3 length: 16 residues. Germline values: CDR1 SGHTA, CDR2 FQGTGA. Here the CDR3 reads CASSLKARVGDNEQFF. The CDR3 DNA sequence: TGTGCCAGCAGCTTAAAGGCCCGGGTGGGAGACAATGAGCAGTTCTTC.

The chain couples TRBV30 to TRBJ2-1; D unclear. Per germline, CDR1 GTSNPN and CDR2 SVGIG (reference sequence). The ends were cut back, 2 bases at V and 4 bases at J, with 6 bases in the middle. The CDR3 has 12 residues. The CDR3 sequence is CAWSLTYNEQFF. CDR3 bases: TGTGCCTGGAGTCTCACATACAATGAGCAGTTCTTC.

This rearrangement joins TRBV28 to TRBJ2-6, with D perhaps TRBD2 (5 bases). The CDR3 has 16 amino acids. The ends were cut back, 3 bases at V and 0 bases at J, with 9 bases in the middle. From germline, CDR1 is MDHEN and CDR2 SYDVKM. CDR3 region: CASSFRGVSGANVLTF. The CDR3 DNA reads as TGTGCCAGCAGTTTTCGGGGAGTCTCTGGGGCCAACGTCCTGACTTTC.

V gene TRBV28 combines with J gene TRBJ1-5; 8 nucleotides align to TRBD1. The V gene's germline CDR1 is MDHEN and CDR2 SYDVKM. This CDR3 has 12 residues. V lost 6 bases and J lost 7; bases outside the gene matches: 2. The CDR3 region is CASRGQGQPQHF. DNA for the CDR3: TGTGCCAGCAGAGGACAGGGACAGCCCCAGCATTTT.

This rearrangement joins TRBV5-5 to TRBJ2-7; D possibly corresponds to TRBD1 (5 bases). This CDR3 has 15 amino acids. Between the trimmed V and J ends, which lost 0 bases and 0 bases, there was a span of 10 bases. Germline loops: CDR1 SGHKS, CDR2 YYEKEE (reference sequence). The CDR3, as DNA: TGTGCCAGCAGCTTGGCGGCAGGGTCCTCCTACGAGCAGTACTTC. It translates to CASSLAAGSSYEQYF. Drawing the rest from reference TRBV5-5 and TRBJ2-7, the complete variable domain is DAGVTQSPTHLIKTRGQQVTLRCSPISGHKSVSWYQQVLGQGPQFIFQYYEKEERGRGNFPDRFSARQFPNYSSELNVNALLLGDSALYLCASSLAAGSSYEQYFGPGTRLTVT.

The chain recombines TRBV2 with TRBJ1-5, with TRBD1 identical over 11 bases. V shed 6 bases and J 0 bases; nucleotides not matched to a gene: 4. Germline values: CDR1 SNHLY, CDR2 FYNNEI. The CDR3 spans 16 residues. CDR3 amino acids: CASRGQGAASNQPQHF. CDR3 DNA: TGTGCCAGCAGAGGACAGGGGGCAGCTAGCAATCAGCCCCAGCATTTT.

The CDR3 DNA sequence: TGTGCCAGCAGCGACCCGACTAGCGGGGGGGCGAGGCATGAGCAGTTCTTC. Translating gives CASSDPTSGGARHEQFF. This sequence joins TRBV7-3 and TRBJ2-1; 14 positions match TRBD2. This CDR3 has 17 residues. Germline CDR1 SGHTA, CDR2 FQGTGA. The trim removed 5 bases at V and 8 bases at J, leaving 11 bases unmatched.

J is TRBJ2-1 and V is TRBV6-6; weak D call: TRBD2 (7 bases). This CDR3 comprises 15 residues. Per germline, CDR1 MNHNY and CDR2 SVGAGI (reference sequence). The V end lost 0 bases, the J end lost 4 bases, and 10 bases lay between the germline ends. The CDR3 DNA follows: TGTGCCAGCAGTTACTCGGCGGGGGCATACAATGAGCAGTTCTTC. Protein: CASSYSAGAYNEQFF.

The V and J genes are TRBV7-2 and TRBJ2-1, with D unresolved. Trimming took 2 bases from V and 0 from J, leaving 5 bases between them. CDR3 length: 14 amino acids. CDR1 is SGHTA, CDR2 FQGNSA, per germline. The DNA for the CDR3 is TGTGCCAGCAGCTTACCGGGCTCCTACAATGAGCAGTTCTTC. It codes for CASSLPGSYNEQFF. The full variable domain, its missing parts supplied by reference TRBV7-2 and TRBJ2-1, is GAGVSQSPSNKVTEKGKDVELRCDPISGHTALYWYRQSLGQGLEFLIYFQGNSAPDKSGLPSDRFSAERTGGSVSTLTIQRTQQEDSAVYLCASSLPGSYNEQFFGPGTRLTVL.

CDR3 nucleotide sequence: TGTGCCAGCAGGAGAATACAGGGGGCCGGGGAGCTGTTTTTT. Translating gives CASRRIQGAGELFF. This chain links TRBV28 with TRBJ2-2, with TRBD1 matching over 8 bases. This CDR3 is 14 amino acids long. The V and J ends lost 6 bases and 6 bases, in that order; junction bases with no gene match: 6. The V gene's germline CDR1 is MDHEN and CDR2 SYDVKM. The full variable domain, its missing parts supplied by reference TRBV28 and TRBJ2-2, is DVKVTQSSRYLVKRTGEKVFLECVQDMDHENMFWYRQDPGLGLRLIYFSYDVKMKEKGDIPEGYSVSREKKERFSLILESASTNQTSMYLCASRRIQGAGELFFGEGSRLTVL.

The rearrangement joins TRBV12-5 to TRBJ2-5, with TRBD1 matching over 7 bases. Germline trimming cut 1 base from V and 4 bases from J; bases unmatched to any gene: 3. CDR1 and CDR2 (germline): LGHNT, FRNRAP. This CDR3 has 14 amino acids. This CDR3 is CASGLAGTAETQYF. CDR3 nucleotides: TGTGCTAGTGGTTTGGCTGGGACAGCAGAGACCCAGTACTTC. Full variable domain (remainder filled in from reference TRBV12-5 and TRBJ2-5): DARVTQTPRHKVTEMGQEVTMRCQPILGHNTVFWYRQTMMQGLELLAYFRNRAPLDDSGMPKDRFSAEMPDATLATLKIQPSEPRDSAVYFCASGLAGTAETQYFGPGTRLLVL.

This chain links TRBV3-1 (or the pseudogene TRBV3-2) with TRBJ2-1; D perhaps matches TRBD2 (5 bases). The germline gives CDR1 LGHDT, CDR2 YNNKEL (reference sequence). The length of the CDR3 is 16 residues. V was shortened by 4 bases and J by 6 bases, with 19 bases between the two germline ends. Here the CDR3 reads CASSPIHPSAGNEQFF. The CDR3, as DNA: TGTGCCAGCAGCCCGATCCACCCTAGTGCGGGCAATGAGCAGTTCTTC.